A single sample gave rise to the 29 T cell receptor beta chains below, sequenced in a study of blood T cells in healthy people across ages. Next came a second PCR, run for about 7 to 12 cycles, which used a sample-barcoded 5' primer along with a J-beta primer mix. MiXCR, run by TCRdb on the 5' RACE reads, gives a single entry per CDR3 protein. The top ten clones hold approximately 28% of a sample with approximately 290,000 distinct CDR3 sequences, 27% of them seen once. The sequencing sample was made of blood. Receptor source: a woman aged 70 to 79 in good health.

The rearrangement links TRBV2 to TRBJ1-2, with D unresolved. V was cut by 3 bases and J by 0 bases, with 8 bases left in between. The CDR3 totals 14 residues. Per germline, CDR1 SNHLY and CDR2 FYNNEI. The CDR3 here is CASSDQNANYGYTF. CDR3 DNA sequence: TGTGCCAGCAGTGACCAGAACGCTAACTATGGCTACACCTTC.

This chain connects TRBV7-9 to TRBJ2-7; TRBD2 agrees at 14 bases. Germline CDR1 SEHNR, CDR2 FQNEAQ (reference sequence). The CDR3 has 15 amino acids. V shed 5 bases and J 8 bases; nucleotides not matched to a gene: 8. The CDR3 loop reads CASSRLAGGLIQQYF. The DNA of the CDR3 is TGTGCCAGCAGCCGACTAGCGGGAGGGCTAATACAGCAGTACTTC.

CDR3 bases: TGTGCCAGCAGTTTGATGTCTACCTCTGGAAACACCATATATTTT. It yields the protein CASSLMSTSGNTIYF. The V gene is TRBV12-3 or TRBV12-4, the J gene TRBJ1-3, with D unresolved. V gave up 3 bases and J gave up 0 bases, with 9 bases separating them. The CDR3 consists of 15 residues.

This clonotype was counted between two and nine times. The chain has TRBV7-6 and TRBJ2-7; 10 nucleotides align to TRBD1. The ends lost 5 bases at V and 5 bases at J; junction bases unmatched: 6. CDR1 and CDR2 from the germline V gene are SGHVS and FNYEAQ. The length of the CDR3 is 14 residues. The CDR3 nucleotides read TGTGCCAGCAGCCCTTTGGACAGGGGGAACGAGCAGTACTTC. As protein: CASSPLDRGNEQYF.

This clonotype occurred a few times. This chain connects TRBV15 to TRBJ2-3; no definite D call. The V end was cut by 6 bases, the J end by 4 bases, with 14 bases between. Germline-derived CDR1 and CDR2 are LNHNV and YYDKDF (reference sequence). This CDR3 comprises 14 residues. The DNA for the CDR3 is TGTGCCACCAGTCCCTACGTTCCCCCAGATACGCAGTATTTT. It encodes CATSPYVPPDTQYF.

The J gene is TRBJ1-5, the V gene TRBV7-8; possible D gene TRBD1, 5 bases. Trimming shortened V by 1 base and J by 6 bases, and 10 bases separated the two germline ends. The CDR3 runs 14 residues. Germline CDR1 and CDR2: SGHVS and FQNEAQ. For the CDR3, the DNA is TGTGCCAGCAGCTTAGAGGGGAACCGTCAGCCCCAGCATTTT. This translates into CASSLEGNRQPQHF.

This clonotype turned up a few times. The rearrangement joins TRBV15 to TRBJ2-1; D is undetermined. The V and J ends lost 1 base and 2 bases respectively, with 9 bases between them. This CDR3 spans 15 amino acids. Germline CDR1 reads LNHNV; CDR2 reads YYDKDF (reference sequence). The CDR3 region is CATSRAPETYNEQFF. Here the CDR3 DNA reads TGTGCCACCAGCAGAGCGCCCGAAACCTACAATGAGCAGTTCTTC.

The chain joins TRBV28 to TRBJ2-7, with D perhaps TRBD2 (5 bases). Per germline, CDR1 MDHEN and CDR2 SYDVKM. The germline V and J ends were trimmed by 4 bases and 0 bases, with 13 bases remaining between them. CDR3 size: 15 residues. The CDR3 here is CASSSSGRSSYEQYF. The CDR3 DNA reads TGTGCCAGCAGTTCGAGCGGTAGGAGCTCCTACGAGCAGTACTTC.

J is TRBJ2-6 and V is TRBV6-6; D unclear. Germline CDR1 MNHNY, CDR2 SVGAGI (reference sequence). The CDR3 is 15 residues long. V was clipped by 6 bases and J by 7 bases, with 16 bases between them. The CDR3 DNA reads TGTGCCAGCAGGTTGACAAACCCTGCAGCCAACGTCCTGACTTTC. This translates into CASRLTNPAANVLTF.

The chain joins TRBV7-8 to TRBJ2-7, with D unclear. Germline V gene data show CDR1 as SGHVS and CDR2 as FQNEAQ. The CDR3 loop spans 11 amino acids. V was pared by 6 bases and J by 9 bases, with 12 bases between. CDR3 nucleotides: TGTGCCAGCAGTCCGGACCAAGGGCAGTACTTC. It codes for CASSPDQGQYF.

This chain links TRBV5-1 with TRBJ2-2, with 10 bases identical to TRBD2. This CDR3 spans 17 amino acids. Per the germline V gene, CDR1 is SGHRS and CDR2 is YFSETQ. V lost 5 bases to trimming and J lost 5 bases; unmatched junction nucleotides: 12. The chain's CDR3 is CASRSVPSSGGTGELFF. CDR3 nucleotide sequence: TGCGCCAGCAGGTCCGTCCCCTCTAGCGGGGGAACCGGGGAGCTGTTTTTT.

The rearrangement joins TRBV28 to TRBJ2-3; 7 bases line up with TRBD1. The germline gives CDR1 MDHEN, CDR2 SYDVKM. The CDR3 runs 14 residues. The ends lost 8 bases at V and 2 bases at J; junction bases unmatched: 7. The CDR3: CASSRDSLTDTQYF. Here the CDR3 DNA reads TGTGCCAGCTCACGGGACAGCCTCACAGATACGCAGTATTTT. Combining the CDR3 with reference TRBV28 and TRBJ2-3 gives the whole variable domain DVKVTQSSRYLVKRTGEKVFLECVQDMDHENMFWYRQDPGLGLRLIYFSYDVKMKEKGDIPEGYSVSREKKERFSLILESASTNQTSMYLCASSRDSLTDTQYFGPGTRLTVL.

The chain carries TRBV7-2 and TRBJ2-1; TRBD2 matches 8 bases. Germline loops: CDR1 SGHTA, CDR2 FQGNSA. V lost 3 bases and J lost 8; bases outside the gene matches: 12. The CDR3 is made up of 16 amino acids. CDR3 nucleotide sequence: TGTGCCAGCAGCTTCTCTCTGGGCGGGAGGTTGGATGAGCAGTTCTTC. Amino acid sequence: CASSFSLGGRLDEQFF. The full variable domain, rest sourced from reference TRBV7-2 and TRBJ2-1, is GAGVSQSPSNKVTEKGKDVELRCDPISGHTALYWYRQSLGQGLEFLIYFQGNSAPDKSGLPSDRFSAERTGGSVSTLTIQRTQQEDSAVYLCASSFSLGGRLDEQFFGPGTRLTVL.

This clonotype was seen repeatedly, ten times or more. The chain recombines TRBV29-1 with TRBJ1-4; tentative D call: TRBD1 (6 bases). From germline, CDR1 is SQVTM and CDR2 ANQGSEA. This CDR3 spans 12 amino acids. V was shortened by 6 bases and J by 5 bases, with 10 bases between the two germline ends. The CDR3 spells CSVSGQNEKLFF. CDR3 in DNA: TGCAGCGTCTCAGGACAGAATGAAAAACTGTTTTTT.

This clonotype has at least ten counts. The chain is built from TRBV7-2 and TRBJ2-3; TRBD2 matches 9 bases. CDR1 is SGHTA, CDR2 FQGNSA, per germline. This CDR3 contains 16 residues. Trimming at V came to 3 bases and at J to 4 bases, leaving 8 bases not matched to a gene. DNA of the CDR3: TGTGCCAGCAGCTTTTCTTACGCGGGAGGGGCAGATACGCAGTATTTT. This translates into CASSFSYAGGADTQYF.

This clonotype qualifies as medium-sized. CDR3: CASKRASGSQAETQYF. The CDR3 DNA reads as TGTGCCAGCAAGCGGGCTAGCGGGAGCCAGGCAGAGACCCAGTACTTC. V usage is TRBV2 and J usage is TRBJ2-5; 10 bases align to TRBD2. The V segment lost 7 bases and the J segment 4 bases; nucleotides outside the gene matches: 12. CDR3 length: 16 residues. From germline, CDR1 is SNHLY and CDR2 FYNNEI.

The chain couples TRBV9 to TRBJ1-2, with TRBD1 as a possible D gene (5 bases). V lost 6 bases and J 0 bases, leaving 9 bases between the germline ends. Looked up from germline, CDR1 is SGDLS and CDR2 is YYNGEE. CDR3 length equals 13 residues. CDR3 sequence (DNA): TGTGCCAGCAAGGGACGGACTAACTATGGCTACACCTTC. Protein: CASKGRTNYGYTF.

This clonotype has just a few counts. The V and J genes are TRBV28 and TRBJ2-3; D is uncertain. Between the trimmed V and J ends, which lost 4 bases and 2 bases, there was a span of 19 bases. The germline gives CDR1 MDHEN, CDR2 SYDVKM. The CDR3 covers 17 residues. The CDR3 sequence: CASSSPGGGEPTDTQYF. The CDR3, as DNA: TGTGCCAGCAGTTCCCCAGGTGGCGGAGAACCCACAGATACGCAGTATTTT.

CDR3 in DNA: TGTGCCAGCAGCTTAGTTCAGGTCAATGCCCCCTACGAGCAGTACTTC. This gives the protein CASSLVQVNAPYEQYF. This chain links TRBV7-2 with TRBJ2-5; no firm D call. The better agreement between TRBJ2-7 and the DNA end casts doubt on the J call. Germline CDR1 SGHTA, CDR2 FQGNSA. CDR3 length: 16 amino acids.

The chain couples TRBV29-1 to TRBJ1-1; a weak D match, TRBD1 (5 bases). Between the trimmed V and J ends, which lost 6 bases and 6 bases, there was a span of 20 bases. Germline-derived CDR1 and CDR2 are SQVTM and ANQGSEA. The CDR3 length is 14 residues. The CDR3 nucleotides read TGCAGCGTCCAAAAGGACACGGGGGGGGCTGAAGCTTTCTTT. Translation: CSVQKDTGGAEAFF.

This clonotype was observed a handful of times. The chain uses TRBV20-1 and TRBJ2-4, with D perhaps matching TRBD1 (6 bases). With 1 base removed from V and 8 bases from J, the gap between germline ends came to 12 bases. The V gene's germline CDR1 is DFQATT and CDR2 SNEGSKA (reference sequence). This CDR3 region has 13 residues. The CDR3 spells CSARGGGEYIQYF. DNA for the CDR3: TGCAGTGCTAGAGGAGGGGGAGAATACATTCAGTACTTC.

This clonotype was detected many times. J is TRBJ2-1 and V is TRBV28; 9 bases match TRBD2. This CDR3 has 16 amino acids. J was trimmed by 0 bases and V by 7 bases; bases with no gene match: 7. The V gene's germline CDR1 is MDHEN and CDR2 SYDVKM. CDR3 in amino acids: CASTRGGHGSYNEQFF. The CDR3 bases are TGTGCCAGCACGCGGGGGGGGCATGGCTCCTACAATGAGCAGTTCTTC. The variable domain in full, with the rest retrieved from reference TRBV28 and TRBJ2-1, is DVKVTQSSRYLVKRTGEKVFLECVQDMDHENMFWYRQDPGLGLRLIYFSYDVKMKEKGDIPEGYSVSREKKERFSLILESASTNQTSMYLCASTRGGHGSYNEQFFGPGTRLTVL.

CDR3 in DNA: TGCAGTGCTAAGGGGCAGCCCGGGACCAATGAAAAACTGTTTTTT. Residues: CSAKGQPGTNEKLFF. This rearrangement joins TRBV20-1 to TRBJ1-4, with D possibly matching TRBD1 (5 bases). Trimming cost V 4 bases and J 5 bases, with 17 bases left between them. CDR1 DFQATT and CDR2 SNEGSKA come from the germline V gene (reference sequence). This CDR3 spans 15 amino acids.

This clonotype has a single count. V is TRBV28 and J is TRBJ1-2; D gene ambiguous. The germline V gene encodes CDR1 MDHEN and CDR2 SYDVKM. The CDR3 has 11 residues. The CDR3 nucleotides are TGTGTCGCCGGGAGGCGCCGGGGCTACACCTTC. Protein sequence: CVAGRRRGYTF.

This clonotype was counted between two and nine times. The chain links TRBV5-1 to TRBJ1-1; a weak D match, TRBD1 (6 bases). V shed 3 bases and J shed 0 bases, with 12 bases lying between them. The length of the CDR3 is 15 residues. CDR1 is SGHRS and CDR2 is YFSETQ in the germline V gene. The CDR3 sequence: CASSWADRLNTEAFF. In nucleotides, the CDR3 is TGCGCCAGCAGCTGGGCGGACAGACTGAACACTGAAGCTTTCTTT.

This chain joins TRBV6-6 and TRBJ2-7; possible D gene TRBD2, 6 bases. CDR3 size: 14 residues. CDR1 and CDR2 (germline): MNHNY, SVGAGI (reference sequence). Trimming took 5 bases from V and 7 from J, leaving 18 bases between them. The DNA of the CDR3 is TGTGCCAGCAGTCGCGGAGGGCCTCAAGGGGAGCAGTACTTC. It encodes CASSRGGPQGEQYF.

This clonotype was seen a handful of times. CDR3 in DNA: TGCAGTGCTCATGCAAAAAACATTCAGTACTTC. Translated, it gives CSAHAKNIQYF. The gene calls are TRBV20-1 and TRBJ2-5; no firm D call. The closer fit of TRBJ2-4 to the DNA end suggests the J call may be wrong. The germline V gene encodes CDR1 DFQATT and CDR2 SNEGSKA (reference sequence). This CDR3 has 11 residues.

This clonotype has only one observation. The rearrangement links TRBV6-2 or TRBV6-3 to TRBJ2-7; 12 positions match TRBD2. The J call is doubtful: the DNA matches TRBJ2-1 better. Germline V gives CDR1 MNHEY, CDR2 SVGEGT. This CDR3 has 15 amino acids. The CDR3 reads CASSPSGRGGNEQFF. CDR3 nucleotides: TGTGCCAGCAGCCCTAGCGGGAGGGGGGGCAATGAGCAGTTCTTC.

This clonotype has more than one count but fewer than ten. This chain joins TRBV29-1 and TRBJ2-5, with TRBD2 matching over 9 bases. The J call could be wrong; TRBJ2-7 is a better fit for the DNA end. CDR3 length equals 15 residues. Germline CDR1 is SQVTM and CDR2 is ANQGSEA. As DNA, the CDR3 is TGCAGCGTTGAGGAGGAGCGGGAGGCAGGCTACGAGCAGTACTTC. This translates into CSVEEEREAGYEQYF.